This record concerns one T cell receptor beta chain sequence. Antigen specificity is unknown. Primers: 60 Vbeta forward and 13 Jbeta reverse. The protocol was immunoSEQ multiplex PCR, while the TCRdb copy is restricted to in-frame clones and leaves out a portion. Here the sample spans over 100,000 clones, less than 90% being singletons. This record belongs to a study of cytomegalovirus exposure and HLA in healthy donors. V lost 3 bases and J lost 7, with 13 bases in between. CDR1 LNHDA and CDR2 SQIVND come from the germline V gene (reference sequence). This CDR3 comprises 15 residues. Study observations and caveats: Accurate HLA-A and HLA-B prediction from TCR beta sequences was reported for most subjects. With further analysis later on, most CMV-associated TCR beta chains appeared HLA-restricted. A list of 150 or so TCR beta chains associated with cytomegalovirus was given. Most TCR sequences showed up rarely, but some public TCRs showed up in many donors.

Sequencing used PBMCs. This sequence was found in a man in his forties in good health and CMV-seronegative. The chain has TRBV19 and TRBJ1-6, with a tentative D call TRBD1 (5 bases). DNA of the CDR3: TGTGCCAGTAGTATCGGGGGAGGTTCGAATTCACCCCTCCACTTT. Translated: CASSIGGGSNSPLHF.